This T cell receptor beta chain was retrieved from a study of technical replicates of blood from several donors. Trimming stripped 4 bases from V and 1 base from J, with 11 bases between. Germline assignment: CDR1 SGHAT and CDR2 FQNNGV. This CDR3 has 15 amino acids. The assay was immunoSEQ multiplex PCR, and TCRdb's table has in-frame clones only and misses some. The sample shows tens of thousands of clones, about 93% of them seen only once. The count of this clone is one. This receptor was obtained from a human donor in good health. V is TRBV11-2 and J is TRBJ1-3; D uncertain. The sequencing input was T cells isolated from PBMCs. Written as DNA, the CDR3 is TGTGCCAGCAGCTCCATCAGATATTCTGGAAACACCATATATTTT. Amino acids: CASSSIRYSGNTIYF.